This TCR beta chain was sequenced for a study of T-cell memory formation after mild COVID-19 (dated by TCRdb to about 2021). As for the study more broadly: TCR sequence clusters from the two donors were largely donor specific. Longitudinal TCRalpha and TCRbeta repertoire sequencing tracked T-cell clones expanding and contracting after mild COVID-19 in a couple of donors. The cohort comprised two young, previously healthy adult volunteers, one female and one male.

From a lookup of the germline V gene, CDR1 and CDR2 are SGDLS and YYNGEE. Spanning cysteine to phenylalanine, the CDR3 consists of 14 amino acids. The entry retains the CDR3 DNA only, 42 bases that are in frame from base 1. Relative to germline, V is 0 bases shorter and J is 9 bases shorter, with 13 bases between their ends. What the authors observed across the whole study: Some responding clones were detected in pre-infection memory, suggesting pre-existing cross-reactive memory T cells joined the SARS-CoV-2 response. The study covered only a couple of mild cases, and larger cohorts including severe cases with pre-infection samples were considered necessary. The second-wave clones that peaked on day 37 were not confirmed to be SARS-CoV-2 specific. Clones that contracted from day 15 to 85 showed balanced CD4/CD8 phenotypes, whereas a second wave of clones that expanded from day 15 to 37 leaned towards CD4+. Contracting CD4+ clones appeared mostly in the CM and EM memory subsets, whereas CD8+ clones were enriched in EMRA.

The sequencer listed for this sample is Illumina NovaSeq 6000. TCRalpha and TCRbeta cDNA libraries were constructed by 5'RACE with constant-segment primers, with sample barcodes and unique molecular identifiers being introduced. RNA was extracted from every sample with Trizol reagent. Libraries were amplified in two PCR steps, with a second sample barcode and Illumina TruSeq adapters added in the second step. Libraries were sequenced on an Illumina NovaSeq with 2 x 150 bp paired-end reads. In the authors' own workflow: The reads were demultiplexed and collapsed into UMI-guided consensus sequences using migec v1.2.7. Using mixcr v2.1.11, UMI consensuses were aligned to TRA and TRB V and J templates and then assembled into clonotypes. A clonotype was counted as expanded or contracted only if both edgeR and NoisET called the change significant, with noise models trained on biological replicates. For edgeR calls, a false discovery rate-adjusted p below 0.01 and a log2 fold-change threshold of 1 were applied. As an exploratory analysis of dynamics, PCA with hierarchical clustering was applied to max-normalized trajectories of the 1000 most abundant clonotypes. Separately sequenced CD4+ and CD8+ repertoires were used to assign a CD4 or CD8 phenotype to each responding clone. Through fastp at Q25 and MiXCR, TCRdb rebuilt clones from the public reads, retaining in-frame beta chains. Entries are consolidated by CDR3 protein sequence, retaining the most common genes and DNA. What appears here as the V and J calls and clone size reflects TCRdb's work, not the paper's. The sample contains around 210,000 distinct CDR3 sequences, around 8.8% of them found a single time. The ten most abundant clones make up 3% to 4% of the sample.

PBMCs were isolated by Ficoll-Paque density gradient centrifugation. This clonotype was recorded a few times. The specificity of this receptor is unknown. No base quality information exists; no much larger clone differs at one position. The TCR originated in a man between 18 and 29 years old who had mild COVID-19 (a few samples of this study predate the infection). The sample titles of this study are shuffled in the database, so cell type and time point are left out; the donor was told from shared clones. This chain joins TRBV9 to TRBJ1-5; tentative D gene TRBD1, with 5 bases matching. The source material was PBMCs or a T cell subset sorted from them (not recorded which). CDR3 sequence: CASSVAAGDRPQHF. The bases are TGTGCCAGCAGCGTAGCTGCGGGGGATCGGCCCCAGCATTTT.